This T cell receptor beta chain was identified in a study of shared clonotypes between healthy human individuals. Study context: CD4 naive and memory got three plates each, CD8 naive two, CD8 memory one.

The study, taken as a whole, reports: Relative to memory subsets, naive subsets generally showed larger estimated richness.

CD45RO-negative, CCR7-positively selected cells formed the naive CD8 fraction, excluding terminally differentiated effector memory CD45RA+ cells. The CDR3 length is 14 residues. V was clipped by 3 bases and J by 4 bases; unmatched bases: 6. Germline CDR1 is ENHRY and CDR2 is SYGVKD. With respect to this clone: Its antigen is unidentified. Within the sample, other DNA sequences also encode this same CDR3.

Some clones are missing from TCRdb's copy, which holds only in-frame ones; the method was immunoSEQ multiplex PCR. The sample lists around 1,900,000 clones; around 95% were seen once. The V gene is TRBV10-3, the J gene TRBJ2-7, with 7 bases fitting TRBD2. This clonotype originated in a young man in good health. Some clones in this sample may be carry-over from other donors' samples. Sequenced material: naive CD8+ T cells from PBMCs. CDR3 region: CAISDSGGSYEQYF. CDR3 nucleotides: TGTGCCATCAGTGATTCGGGGGGAAGTTACGAGCAGTACTTC.